The rows below give T cell receptor beta chains drawn from one sample of a study of CD8 T cells in ankylosing spondylitis. TCRdb recomputed calls from the 5' RACE reads with MiXCR, one row per CDR3 protein. The sample carries some 200,000 distinct CDR3 sequences, around a quarter recorded once. The sequenced sample was blood, either unsorted or a sorted T cell fraction (not recorded which). The source is a male donor with ankylosing spondylitis or in good health (not recorded which). Both conserved end residues are part of each CDR3. Fields, in order: clone size, CDR3 length, J gene, V gene, D gene, CDR3 DNA, CDR3 protein. The D gene is left open where the match is weak. Rows may omit the clone size; those that give it use once, few, many or a size class.

few	15	TRBJ2-2	TRBV7-2	NA	TGTGCCAGCGGTTCGGACAGAGCGGGGACCGGGGAGCTGTTTTTT	CASGSDRAGTGELFF
NA	20	TRBJ2-2	TRBV12-3/TRBV12-4	TRBD1	TGTGCCAGCAGTCCTCAAGATTGGACAGGGGGCGCACGGGACACCGGGGAGCTGTTTTTT	CASSPQDWTGGARDTGELFF
many	14	TRBJ2-7	TRBV20-1	TRBD2	TGCAGTGCTGCCGGGGGGGCTGGTCGTTACGAGCAGTACTTC	CSAAGGAGRYEQYF
few	14	TRBJ2-2	TRBV20-1	NA	TGCAGTGCTAGAGATCGGCTAGCAGGCGGGGAGCTGTTTTTT	CSARDRLAGGELFF
few	12	TRBJ2-3	TRBV10-3	NA	TGTGCCATCCTAGGGCAGGCAGATACGCAGTATTTT	CAILGQADTQYF
NA	14	TRBJ1-2	TRBV6-5	TRBD1	TGTGCCAGCAGTTCGAAGACAGGGTTGGCTGGCTACACCTTC	CASSSKTGLAGYTF
many	10	TRBJ1-1	TRBV20-1	NA	TGCAGTGCTAGGGCAGAGGAAGCTTTCTTT	CSARAEEAFF
NA	16	TRBJ2-1	TRBV7-6	NA	TGTGCCAGCAGCCCCCCAGGCGGCCTCTCCTACAATGAGCAGTTCTTC	CASSPPGGLSYNEQFF
NA	13	TRBJ2-3	TRBV2	NA	TGTGCCAGCTTCAGCGGACGCACAGATACGCAGTATTTT	CASFSGRTDTQYF
many	12	TRBJ2-5	TRBV20-1	NA	TGCAGTGCCCACGGCGAGGGGGGGACCCAGTACTTC	CSAHGEGGTQYF
many	15	TRBJ2-1	TRBV20-1	TRBD2	TGCAGTGCTAGAGAAGGTAGCGGGCTCTACAATGAGCAGTTCTTC	CSAREGSGLYNEQFF
many	15	TRBJ1-1	TRBV5-1	TRBD1	TGCGCCAGCAGCTTGGATCCGGGACAGGGGACTGAAGCTTTCTTT	CASSLDPGQGTEAFF
many	15	TRBJ2-7	TRBV27	NA	TGTGCCAGCAGTCTTAGACAGCCGTATACCTACGAGCAGTACTTC	CASSLRQPYTYEQYF
few	13	TRBJ1-2	TRBV20-1	TRBD1	TGCAGTGCTAGTACAGGGGAGGTCTATGGCTACACCTTC	CSASTGEVYGYTF
NA	14	TRBJ2-7	TRBV6-1	TRBD2	TGTGCCAGCAGGGTAGCGGGAGGGCCCTACGAGCAGTACTTC	CASRVAGGPYEQYF
NA	16	TRBJ2-5	TRBV7-9	TRBD1	TGTGCCAGCAGCTACCGACCGGGACAGCTGGGAGAGACCCAGTACTTC	CASSYRPGQLGETQYF
many	14	TRBJ2-1	TRBV15	NA	TGTGCCACCAGAGAGACTAGCTCCTACAATGAGCAGTTCTTC	CATRETSSYNEQFF
NA	14	TRBJ2-3	TRBV5-1	NA	TGCGCCAGCAGCTTGACTAGTCCCAGGGATACGCAGTATTTT	CASSLTSPRDTQYF
NA	14	TRBJ2-3	TRBV20-1	NA	TGCAGTGCTCCCCGGCCGGGAGTGGCAGATACGCAGTATTTT	CSAPRPGVADTQYF
NA	11	TRBJ2-1	TRBV29-1	NA	TGCAGCGTTGGACGATACAATGAGCAGTTCTTC	CSVGRYNEQFF